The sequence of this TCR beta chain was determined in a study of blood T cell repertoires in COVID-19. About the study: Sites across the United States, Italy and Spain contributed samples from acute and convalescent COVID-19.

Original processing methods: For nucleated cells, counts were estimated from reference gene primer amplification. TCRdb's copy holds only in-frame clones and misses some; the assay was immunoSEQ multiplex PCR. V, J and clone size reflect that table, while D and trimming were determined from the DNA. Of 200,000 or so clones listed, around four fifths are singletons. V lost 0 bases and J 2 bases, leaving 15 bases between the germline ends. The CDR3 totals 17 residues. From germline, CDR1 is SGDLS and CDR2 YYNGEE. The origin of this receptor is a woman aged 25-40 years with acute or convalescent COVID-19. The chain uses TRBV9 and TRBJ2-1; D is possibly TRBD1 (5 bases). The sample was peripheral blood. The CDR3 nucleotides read TGTGCCAGCAGCGTAGTTCGAACAGGCCCCCCCTACAATGAGCAGTTCTTC. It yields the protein CASSVVRTGPPYNEQFF.